This entry lists 18 T cell receptor beta chains sequenced from one sample in a study of OX40 agonist ivuxolimab in advanced cancers. Sequencing was performed with immunoSEQ multiplex PCR; in TCRdb, only in-frame clones are kept and a portion is missing. The table lists over 65,000 clones, approximately 80% of them singletons, with around 0.5% in the top ten. Sequencing used CD4+ or CD8+ T cells sorted from blood, obtained in a trial of the OX40 agonist ivuxolimab. These receptors originate from an adult with an advanced solid tumor such as melanoma, head and neck, liver or kidney cancer.

This clone occurred a few times. V is TRBV28 and J is TRBJ1-5; no clear D gene. Germline V gene data show CDR1 as MDHEN and CDR2 as SYDVKM. V lost 3 bases, J lost 3 bases, and 9 bases lay in between. The CDR3 sequence is 14 residues long. As DNA, the CDR3 is TGTGCCAGCAGTTTGGCGACACACAATCAGCCCCAGCATTTT. Translation: CASSLATHNQPQHF.

As DNA, the CDR3 is TGTGCCAGCAGCCACAGGGAGAACACCGGGGAGCTGTTTTTT. It translates to CASSHRENTGELFF. J is TRBJ2-2 and V is TRBV11-2; D might be TRBD1 (6 bases). Germline assignment: CDR1 SGHAT and CDR2 FQNNGV. Deletions cut 5 bases from V and 1 base from J, with 8 bases between. The CDR3 has 14 amino acids.

The chain is built from TRBV5-1 and TRBJ2-5; the match to TRBD1 covers 9 bases. Unmatched junction bases numbered 1, after V lost 0 bases and J lost 4 bases. This CDR3 has 14 amino acids. Germline V gene sequence: CDR1 SGHRS, CDR2 YFSETQ. The CDR3 DNA is TGCGCCAGCAGCTTGGGGGGACAGGGAGAGACCCAGTACTTC. The encoded protein is CASSLGGQGETQYF. Together with reference TRBV5-1 and TRBJ2-5, the CDR3 gives the full variable domain: KAGVTQTPRYLIKTRGQQVTLSCSPISGHRSVSWYQQTPGQGLQFLFEYFSETQRNKGNFPGRFSGRQFSNSRSEMNVSTLELGDSALYLCASSLGGQGETQYFGPGTRLLVL.

DNA for the CDR3: TGTGCCATCAGTGAGGGGCTAGCACTGGATACGCAGTATTTT. Encoded protein: CAISEGLALDTQYF. The chain links TRBV10-3 to TRBJ2-3, with a possible D match to TRBD2 (5 bases). Germline CDR1 reads ENHRY; CDR2 reads SYGVKD. The CDR3 runs to 14 residues. V was pared by 2 bases and J by 6 bases, with 12 bases between.

The chain is built from TRBV10-3 and TRBJ1-3; D possibly corresponds to TRBD1 (6 bases). The V end was cut by 3 bases, the J end by 4 bases, with 10 bases between. From germline, CDR1 is ENHRY and CDR2 SYGVKD. This CDR3 is 14 amino acids long. The CDR3 sequence is CAISEWGLGNTIYF. The DNA of the CDR3 is TGTGCCATCAGTGAATGGGGGCTCGGAAACACCATATATTTT.

The sample holds a few counts of this clone. The rearrangement links TRBV5-1 to TRBJ1-1; D unresolved. The CDR3 has 13 amino acids. CDR1 SGHRS and CDR2 YFSETQ come from the germline V gene. The V end was cut by 3 bases, the J end by 1 base, with 7 bases between. This chain's CDR3 is CASSSAGNTEAFF. Here the CDR3 DNA reads TGCGCCAGCAGCTCCGCCGGGAACACTGAAGCTTTCTTT. Filled out from reference TRBV5-1 and TRBJ1-1, the complete variable domain reads KAGVTQTPRYLIKTRGQQVTLSCSPISGHRSVSWYQQTPGQGLQFLFEYFSETQRNKGNFPGRFSGRQFSNSRSEMNVSTLELGDSALYLCASSSAGNTEAFFGQGTRLTVV.

The CDR3, as DNA: TGTGCCAGCAGCCCCCGGGGTAGCGGGGGGACCTACGAGCAGTACTTC. Protein: CASSPRGSGGTYEQYF. The J gene is TRBJ2-7, the V gene TRBV9; TRBD2 aligns across 10 bases. The CDR3 spans 16 residues. V dropped 4 bases and J dropped 2; count of bases not matched to a gene: 9. CDR1 SGDLS and CDR2 YYNGEE come from the germline V gene.

This clone was observed at least ten times. J is TRBJ1-6 and V is TRBV28; 7 nucleotides match TRBD1. Trimming took 3 bases from V and 7 from J; bases not matched to a gene: 9. This CDR3 has 16 residues. Looked up from germline, CDR1 is MDHEN and CDR2 is SYDVKM. CDR3 coding DNA: TGTGCCAGCAGTTTTGGGAGACAGGGTTGGAATTCACCCCTCCACTTT. It specifies CASSFGRQGWNSPLHF.

The V call is TRBV28, the J call TRBJ2-1; D remains unclear. Germline assignment: CDR1 MDHEN and CDR2 SYDVKM. Trimming took 1 base from V and 1 from J, leaving 5 bases between them. This CDR3 has 14 amino acids. The CDR3 protein is CASSLSASYNEQFF. The CDR3, as DNA: TGTGCCAGCAGTTTATCAGCGTCCTACAATGAGCAGTTCTTC.

The V call is TRBV6-6, the J call TRBJ2-7, with 10 bases matching TRBD2. This CDR3 contains 15 residues. Germline CDR1 reads MNHNY; CDR2 reads SVGAGI (reference sequence). V was clipped by 6 bases and J by 6 bases; unmatched bases: 11. CDR3 sequence: CASSRLAGVRVEQYF. CDR3 nucleotide sequence: TGTGCCAGCAGCAGGCTAGCGGGAGTTAGGGTCGAGCAGTACTTC.

The table lists this clone with a count of one. The rearrangement links TRBV5-1 to TRBJ1-1; TRBD1 is a possible D gene (6 bases). The CDR3 loop spans 13 amino acids. Trimming stripped 2 bases from V and 8 bases from J, with 13 bases between. CDR1 is SGHRS, CDR2 YFSETQ, per germline. The CDR3 bases are TGCGCCAGCAGCTTTACAGGGAGGGGAGAAGCTTTCTTT. This codes for CASSFTGRGEAFF.

This chain links TRBV18 with TRBJ2-5; no definite D call. The end of the DNA is better explained by TRBJ2-7, so the J call may be wrong. The CDR3 covers 13 residues. The germline V gene has CDR1 KGHSH and CDR2 LQKENI. The CDR3 DNA sequence: TGTGCCAGCTCACTCTCATCTGGCTACGAGCAGTACTTC. Amino acid sequence: CASSLSSGYEQYF.

This chain connects TRBV7-2 to TRBJ2-3; D remains ambiguous. The CDR3 contains 12 residues. The V gene's germline CDR1 is SGHTA and CDR2 FQGNSA. The germline V and J ends were trimmed by 4 bases and 8 bases, with 10 bases remaining between them. The CDR3 is CASSYGEGTQYF. CDR3 sequence (DNA): TGTGCCAGCAGCTATGGGGAAGGTACGCAGTATTTT. The entire variable domain, with the rest obtained from reference TRBV7-2 and TRBJ2-3, is as follows: GAGVSQSPSNKVTEKGKDVELRCDPISGHTALYWYRQSLGQGLEFLIYFQGNSAPDKSGLPSDRFSAERTGGSVSTLTIQRTQQEDSAVYLCASSYGEGTQYFGPGTRLTVL.

The chain is built from TRBV7-8 and TRBJ2-1, with D perhaps assigned TRBD1 or TRBD2 (6 bases each). Per the germline V gene, CDR1 is SGHVS and CDR2 is FQNEAQ. The CDR3 length is 14 residues. Trimming removed 5 bases at V and 10 bases at J, with 18 bases between. The CDR3 nucleotides are TGTGCCAGCAGCGCAGCCGGGGGCTGGAGAGAGCAGTTCTTC. As protein: CASSAAGGWREQFF.

The chain combines TRBV18 with TRBJ1-3, with 9 bases identical to TRBD1. The CDR3 totals 14 residues. Trimming took 2 bases from V and 8 from J; bases not matched to a gene: 4. The germline CDR1 and CDR2 sequences are KGHSH and LQKENI. CDR3 sequence (DNA): TGTGCCAGCTCACCAACAGGGGGCCAGGACACCATATATTTT. This codes for CASSPTGGQDTIYF. The variable domain in full, completed from reference TRBV18 and TRBJ1-3, reads NAGVMQNPRHLVRRRGQEARLRCSPMKGHSHVYWYRQLPEEGLKFMVYLQKENIIDESGMPKERFSAEFPKEGPSILRIQQVVRGDSAAYFCASSPTGGQDTIYFGEGSWLTVV.

The chain links TRBV10-3 to TRBJ1-5; D is perhaps TRBD1 (5 bases). The CDR3 sequence is 14 residues long. Per germline, CDR1 ENHRY and CDR2 SYGVKD. Trimming pared 2 bases from V and 1 base from J, leaving 6 bases between. CDR3 in DNA: TGTGCCATCAGTGAGGGACACAGCAATCAGCCCCAGCATTTT. This translates into CAISEGHSNQPQHF.

The chain couples TRBV28 to TRBJ2-1; D is ambiguous. The CDR3 has 12 amino acids. Germline lookup yields CDR1 MDHEN and CDR2 SYDVKM. Trimming removed 5 bases from V and 7 bases from J, with 9 bases in between. CDR3 DNA: TGTGCCAGCAGTCTTACACGAAATGAGCAGTTCTTC. Translating gives CASSLTRNEQFF.

The chain joins TRBV29-1 to TRBJ2-3; 8 nucleotides align to TRBD2. The junction had 12 bases not matched to a gene; V was cut back by 7 bases and J by 3 bases. The CDR3 has 15 amino acids. Germline V CDR1 and CDR2: SQVTM, ANQGSEA. The CDR3 reads CSAPPEAGATDTQYF. For the CDR3, the DNA is TGCAGCGCGCCCCCTGAAGCGGGAGCGACAGATACGCAGTATTTT.